These 28 T cell receptor beta chains came from one sample sequenced in a study of blood T cells in healthy people across ages. Combining a sample-barcoded 5' primer with a J-beta primer mix, a second PCR ran for 7 to 11 cycles. Using its own MiXCR run on the 5' RACE reads, TCRdb lists one record per CDR3 protein. This sample carries some 930,000 distinct CDR3 sequences, roughly 28% of them seen once, and the ten largest clones take more than 8.5%. This sample also belongs to another study, concerning T cells of mothers and their children.

Sequenced sample: blood. These receptors originate from a woman aged 40 to 50 in good health.

A few counts support this clonotype. This chain links TRBV3-1 with TRBJ2-1, with D unresolved. Deletions cut 2 bases from V and 7 bases from J, with 15 bases between. The CDR3 contains 15 residues. The germline gives CDR1 LGHDT, CDR2 YNNKEL (reference sequence). CDR3 residues: CASSQRLSGWNEQFF. The CDR3 bases are TGTGCCAGCAGCCAACGGCTCTCGGGTTGGAATGAGCAGTTCTTC.

This clonotype was counted ten times or more. The V gene is TRBV6-6, the J gene TRBJ1-4; D is perhaps TRBD1 (6 bases). Between the trimmed V and J ends, which lost 2 bases and 5 bases, there was a span of 9 bases. Germline values: CDR1 MNHNY, CDR2 SVGAGI (reference sequence). CDR3 size: 14 residues. The DNA for the CDR3 is TGTGCCAGCAGTTACGGACAGAGGAATGAAAAACTGTTTTTT. Protein sequence: CASSYGQRNEKLFF.

This chain joins TRBV9 and TRBJ2-2, with D possibly TRBD1 on 5 matching bases. Germline V CDR1 and CDR2: SGDLS, YYNGEE. The CDR3 is 14 residues long. Between the trimmed V and J ends, which lost 3 bases and 0 bases, there was a span of 6 bases. The chain's CDR3 is CASSDRTNTGELFF. The DNA of the CDR3 is TGTGCCAGCAGCGACAGGACGAACACCGGGGAGCTGTTTTTT. The full variable domain, in which reference TRBV9 and TRBJ2-2 provide the parts outside the CDR3, is DSGVTQTPKHLITATGQRVTLRCSPRSGDLSVYWYQQSLDQGLQFLIQYYNGEERAKGNILERFSAQQFPDLHSELNLSSLELGDSALYFCASSDRTNTGELFFGEGSRLTVL.

CDR3 sequence reads: CASNPGPGRYTEAFF. Written as DNA, the CDR3 is TGTGCCAGCAATCCCGGACCGGGGCGGTACACTGAAGCTTTCTTT. The V gene is TRBV12-3 or TRBV12-4, the J gene TRBJ1-1; a possible D gene is TRBD1 (5 bases). The CDR3 spans 15 residues. V gave up 7 bases and J gave up 3 bases, with 18 bases separating them.

This clonotype showed up just a few times. The chain has TRBV7-9 and TRBJ2-7, with a tentative D call TRBD1 (5 bases). In germline, CDR1 is SEHNR, CDR2 FQNEAQ (reference sequence). This CDR3 has 14 amino acids. V was cut by 5 bases and J by 7 bases, with 18 bases left in between. The CDR3 loop is CASSLSSQGGEQYF. CDR3 coding DNA: TGTGCCAGCAGCCTCTCGTCGCAGGGTGGTGAGCAGTACTTC.

J is TRBJ2-1 and V is TRBV18, with 8 bases identical to TRBD2. The CDR3 extends over 16 amino acids. Germline CDR1 KGHSH, CDR2 LQKENI. The junction had 2 bases not matched to a gene; V was cut back by 1 base and J by 0 bases. CDR3 in DNA: TGTGCCAGCTCACCACAGCGGGGGAGCTCCTACAATGAGCAGTTCTTC. Translation: CASSPQRGSSYNEQFF.

The V gene is TRBV12-3 or TRBV12-4, the J gene TRBJ1-2, with D maybe TRBD1 (5 bases). V lost 3 bases, J lost 6 bases, and 14 bases lay in between. The CDR3 spans 14 residues. The CDR3 reads CASSFDRRMNGYTF. The CDR3 coding sequence is TGTGCCAGCAGTTTCGACAGACGCATGAATGGCTACACCTTC.

There are a few counts of this clonotype. V usage is TRBV20-1 and J usage is TRBJ1-2; the match to TRBD1 covers 8 bases. The ends lost 6 bases at V and 5 bases at J; junction bases unmatched: 14. The CDR3 has 15 residues. The germline CDR1 and CDR2 sequences are DFQATT and SNEGSKA (reference sequence). The CDR3 region is CSARRFGTGQYGYTF. In nucleotides, the CDR3 is TGCAGTGCGCGGCGATTTGGGACAGGACAATATGGCTACACCTTC.

This clonotype has just a few counts. The genes are TRBV15 and TRBJ1-2; 8 positions agree with TRBD1. The V gene end was trimmed by 0 bases and the J gene end by 8 bases; junction bases not matched to a gene: 5. Per germline, CDR1 LNHNV and CDR2 YYDKDF (reference sequence). The CDR3 has 14 amino acids. Here the CDR3 DNA reads TGTGCCACCAGCAGAGACGGACAGGGCTTGGGCTACACCTTC. This codes for CATSRDGQGLGYTF.

This chain joins TRBV7-9 and TRBJ1-2; D uncertain. This CDR3 has 15 residues. Germline CDR1 is SEHNR and CDR2 is FQNEAQ (reference sequence). V dropped 6 bases and J dropped 3 bases, with 17 bases sitting between them. The CDR3 here is CASRSGPPRDYGYTF. The CDR3 DNA sequence: TGTGCCAGCAGATCTGGGCCTCCGCGGGACTATGGCTACACCTTC.

This clonotype was observed a few times. The V and J genes are TRBV27 and TRBJ2-7; D may be TRBD2 (5 bases). The CDR3 extends over 13 amino acids. Trimming cost V 2 bases and J 6 bases, with 11 bases left between them. CDR1 MNHEY and CDR2 SMNVEV come from the germline V gene (reference sequence). The CDR3 bases are TGTGCCAGCAGTTTAAAACTAGTTGCCGAGCAGTACTTC. As protein: CASSLKLVAEQYF.

V usage is TRBV20-1 and J usage is TRBJ2-3; a weak D match, TRBD2 (6 bases). The germline V gene has CDR1 DFQATT and CDR2 SNEGSKA (reference sequence). V was shortened by 5 bases and J by 5 bases, with 17 bases between the two germline ends. The CDR3 is made up of 14 amino acids. The CDR3, as DNA: TGCAGTGCTCCACCGGGCGGGGTTATAGATACGCAGTATTTT. Translating it yields CSAPPGGVIDTQYF.

This clonotype appeared a few times. V usage is TRBV27 and J usage is TRBJ2-7; 10 nucleotides line up with TRBD1. After removal of 5 bases from V and 3 bases from J, the junction contained 10 bases not matched to a gene. This CDR3 has 16 amino acids. Per germline, CDR1 MNHEY and CDR2 SMNVEV (reference sequence). CDR3 residues: CASSLGTGDTFYEQYF. The CDR3 DNA reads as TGTGCCAGCAGTCTAGGGACAGGGGACACCTTCTACGAGCAGTACTTC.

Many counts were recorded for this clonotype. V is TRBV3-1 and J is TRBJ2-6; D gene uncertain. Germline-derived CDR1 and CDR2 are LGHDT and YNNKEL (reference sequence). The CDR3 runs 14 residues. V lost 6 bases to trimming and J lost 0 bases, with 6 bases between them. The CDR3 nucleotides read TGTGCCAGCAGGCTCAACTCTGGGGCCAACGTCCTGACTTTC. This translates into CASRLNSGANVLTF.

The rearrangement uses TRBV11-2 and TRBJ2-7; 10 positions agree with TRBD1. V lost 2 bases and J lost 3; bases outside the gene matches: 13. This CDR3 is built from 18 residues. Germline V CDR1 and CDR2: SGHAT, FQNNGV. Written as DNA, the CDR3 is TGTGCCAGCAGCTTAAGGCCGGCTGGGACAGGGGATTTCTACGAGCAGTACTTC. Its protein is CASSLRPAGTGDFYEQYF.

The gene calls are TRBV29-1 and TRBJ2-1; D is ambiguous. The V end lost 2 bases, the J end lost 6 bases, and 11 bases lay between the germline ends. CDR3 length: 13 residues. The germline V gene has CDR1 SQVTM and CDR2 ANQGSEA. The CDR3 sequence: CSVERLTANEQFF. DNA of the CDR3: TGCAGCGTTGAACGGCTTACCGCCAATGAGCAGTTCTTC.

The V call is TRBV15, the J call TRBJ2-3; D could derive from TRBD1 or TRBD2 (5 bases each). Trimming stripped 0 bases from V and 1 base from J, with 5 bases between. Per the germline V gene, CDR1 is LNHNV and CDR2 is YYDKDF (reference sequence). This CDR3 spans 14 amino acids. The chain's CDR3 is CATSREGGTDTQYF. The CDR3 coding sequence is TGTGCCACCAGCAGAGAGGGGGGCACAGATACGCAGTATTTT.

The chain uses TRBV28 and TRBJ1-2, with 8 bases aligning to TRBD1. Trimming cost V 3 bases and J 8 bases; bases outside gene matches: 14. The CDR3 consists of 16 residues. Germline CDR1 and CDR2: MDHEN and SYDVKM. CDR3 sequence reads: CASSFTPQGANIGYTF. CDR3 sequence (DNA): TGTGCCAGCAGTTTTACTCCCCAGGGGGCGAATATCGGCTACACCTTC.

V gene TRBV27 combines with J gene TRBJ1-6; tentatively, D is TRBD1 (5 bases). Trimming removed 6 bases at V and 8 bases at J, with 14 bases between. The CDR3 has 14 amino acids. CDR1 is MNHEY and CDR2 is SMNVEV in the germline V gene (reference sequence). The CDR3 DNA follows: TGTGCCAGCAGCTCCACGGGGGAGTATTCACCCCTCCACTTT. This translates into CASSSTGEYSPLHF.

V usage is TRBV15 and J usage is TRBJ1-2, with D perhaps TRBD1 (6 bases). CDR3 size: 13 residues. CDR1 is LNHNV, CDR2 YYDKDF, per germline (reference sequence). V lost 3 bases to trimming and J lost 10 bases, with 15 bases between them. CDR3: CATSRGDGGHYTF. The CDR3 region has the DNA TGTGCCACCAGCAGGGGGGACGGGGGCCACTACACCTTC. The full variable domain, in which reference TRBV15 and TRBJ1-2 provide the parts outside the CDR3, is DAMVIQNPRYQVTQFGKPVTLSCSQTLNHNVMYWYQQKSSQAPKLLFHYYDKDFNNEADTPDNFQSRRPNTSFCFLDIRSPGLGDTAMYLCATSRGDGGHYTFGSGTRLTVV.

This clonotype has a handful of counts. Here the CDR3 reads CASSLGTHLNEAFF. CDR3 bases: TGTGCCAGCAGCTTGGGGACTCATCTAAATGAAGCTTTCTTT. The J gene is TRBJ1-1, the V gene TRBV5-4; D remains ambiguous. CDR3 size: 14 residues. The ends were cut back, 0 bases at V and 7 bases at J, with 13 bases in the middle. Germline CDR1 SGHNT, CDR2 YYREEE (reference sequence). The full variable domain, completed using reference TRBV5-4 and TRBJ1-1, is ETGVTQSPTHLIKTRGQQVTLRCSSQSGHNTVSWYQQALGQGPQFIFQYYREEENGRGNFPPRFSGLQFPNYSSELNVNALELDDSALYLCASSLGTHLNEAFFGQGTRLTVV.

The chain is built from TRBV4-1 and TRBJ2-7; D gene unclear. CDR3 length equals 15 residues. The V end lost 1 base, the J end lost 5 bases, and 15 bases lay between the germline ends. CDR1 and CDR2 (germline): MGHRA, YSYEKL. Here the CDR3 reads CASSQGSRWMNEQYF. The DNA of the CDR3 is TGCGCCAGCAGCCAAGGCTCCAGGTGGATGAACGAGCAGTACTTC.

Many counts were recorded for this clonotype. The chain combines TRBV4-3 with TRBJ1-5; D is unresolved. Germline V gene sequence: CDR1 LGHNA, CDR2 YSLEER. The CDR3 sequence is 15 residues long. V lost 5 bases to trimming and J lost 0 bases, with 11 bases between them. The DNA for the CDR3 is TGCGCCAGCAGCGGGCGGACTTATAGCAATCAGCCCCAGCATTTT. Protein: CASSGRTYSNQPQHF.

In its sample, this clonotype was seen many times. CDR3 DNA: TGTGCCAGCAGCTTACTGGGACAGTTCGAGCAGTACTTC. It is translated as CASSLLGQFEQYF. The V gene is TRBV7-9, the J gene TRBJ2-7; 7 bases are a match to TRBD1. Germline trimming cut 2 bases from V and 6 bases from J; bases unmatched to any gene: 4. The germline CDR1 and CDR2 sequences are SEHNR and FQNEAQ (reference sequence). There are 13 residues in the CDR3.

The rearrangement joins TRBV5-1 to TRBJ2-1; D is undetermined. The CDR3 extends over 15 amino acids. Germline values: CDR1 SGHRS, CDR2 YFSETQ. The ends were cut back, 0 bases at V and 1 base at J, with 8 bases in the middle. DNA for the CDR3: TGCGCCAGCAGCTTGGGGGCCCTATCCTACAATGAGCAGTTCTTC. This encodes CASSLGALSYNEQFF.

This clonotype was counted a few times. V gene TRBV4-3 combines with J gene TRBJ2-1, with TRBD2 matching over 11 bases. The J segment lost 8 bases and the V segment lost 1 base, leaving 7 bases of the junction unmatched. The CDR3 has 16 amino acids. Germline lookup yields CDR1 LGHNA and CDR2 YSLEER. The CDR3 DNA reads TGCGCCAGCAGCCAAGTGTATAGCGGGGGGGTGGATGAGCAGTTCTTC. Residues: CASSQVYSGGVDEQFF.

The chain joins TRBV7-9 to TRBJ1-2; D is uncertain. This CDR3 has 15 residues. The V and J ends lost 5 bases and 6 bases respectively, with 19 bases between them. The germline V gene has CDR1 SEHNR and CDR2 FQNEAQ (reference sequence). The CDR3 region is CASSHTLDLSNGYTF. The CDR3 region has the DNA TGTGCCAGCAGCCACACTTTGGATCTGAGTAATGGCTACACCTTC.

This clonotype was found many times. The V and J genes are TRBV12-3 or TRBV12-4 and TRBJ2-1; the D is unclear. This CDR3 spans 15 amino acids. V lost 4 bases and J lost 5, with 15 bases in between. CDR3 nucleotides: TGTGCCAGCAGTTACCAGACCCCTAGGGACAATGAGCAGTTCTTC. It specifies CASSYQTPRDNEQFF.